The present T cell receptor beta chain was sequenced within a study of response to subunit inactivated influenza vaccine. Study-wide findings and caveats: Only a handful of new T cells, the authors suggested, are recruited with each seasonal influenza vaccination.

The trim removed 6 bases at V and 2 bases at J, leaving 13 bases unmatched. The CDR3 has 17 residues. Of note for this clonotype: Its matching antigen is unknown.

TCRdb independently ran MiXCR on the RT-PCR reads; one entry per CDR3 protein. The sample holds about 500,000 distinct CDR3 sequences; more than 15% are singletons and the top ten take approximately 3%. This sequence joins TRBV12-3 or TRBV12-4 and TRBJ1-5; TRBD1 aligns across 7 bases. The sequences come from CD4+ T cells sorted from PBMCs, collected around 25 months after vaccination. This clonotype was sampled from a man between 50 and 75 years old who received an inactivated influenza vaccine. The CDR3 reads CASRTDRSGSGNQPQHF. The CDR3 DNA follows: TGTGCCAGCAGAACGGACAGGAGCGGCTCGGGCAATCAGCCCCAGCATTTT.